These 4 T cell receptor beta chains were sequenced from one sample in a study of T cell repertoires in cytomegalovirus infection. These TCRs' antigens remain unknown. TCRdb called the reads again in MiXCR, with one record for every CDR3 protein. Among roughly 800,000 distinct CDR3 sequences listed, just under 30% were seen once. Here the sequenced sample was cultured CD8+ T cells from PBMCs, taken from culture after CMV antigen stimulation. These receptors were obtained from a human donor in good health (CMV status not recorded). Some clones in this sample may be carry-over from other donors' samples.

This clonotype showed up many times. This chain uses TRBV5-6 with TRBJ1-1; D may be TRBD1 (5 bases). Germline loops: CDR1 SGHDT, CDR2 YYEEEE. This CDR3 region has 12 residues. V was pared by 0 bases and J by 6 bases, with 6 bases between. Here the CDR3 reads CASSLGQPEAFF. The CDR3 region has the DNA TGTGCCAGCAGCTTGGGACAGCCTGAAGCTTTCTTT.

The genes are TRBV4-1 and TRBJ1-5, with 8 bases matching TRBD1. The length of the CDR3 is 15 residues. J lost 3 bases, V lost 4 bases, and 5 bases had no gene match. In germline, CDR1 is MGHRA, CDR2 YSYEKL. The CDR3 sequence is CASSPKDRDNQPQHF. CDR3 bases: TGCGCCAGCAGCCCAAAGGACAGGGACAATCAGCCCCAGCATTTT.

This clonotype came up a few times. The V gene is TRBV6-5, the J gene TRBJ2-7, with 10 bases that match TRBD2. Germline trimming cut 5 bases from V and 3 bases from J; bases unmatched to any gene: 10. CDR1 and CDR2 (germline): MNHEY, SVGAGI. The CDR3 length is 16 residues. CDR3 amino acids: CASSPTKRGGLYEQYV. CDR3 DNA sequence: TGTGCCAGCAGTCCTACCAAGCGGGGGGGCCTCTACGAGCAGTACGTC.

Ten or more counts support this clonotype. A read error is possible here, since a much larger clone lies one base away. This chain joins TRBV6-6 and TRBJ2-5; 8 positions match TRBD1. The CDR3 is made up of 14 amino acids. The germline V gene has CDR1 MNHNY and CDR2 SVGAGI (reference sequence). After removal of 2 bases from V and 3 bases from J, the junction contained 2 bases not matched to a gene. CDR3 amino acids: CASSYLTGEETQYF. The CDR3 DNA follows: TGTGCCAGCAGTTACCTGACAGGGGAAGAGACCCAGTACTTC.